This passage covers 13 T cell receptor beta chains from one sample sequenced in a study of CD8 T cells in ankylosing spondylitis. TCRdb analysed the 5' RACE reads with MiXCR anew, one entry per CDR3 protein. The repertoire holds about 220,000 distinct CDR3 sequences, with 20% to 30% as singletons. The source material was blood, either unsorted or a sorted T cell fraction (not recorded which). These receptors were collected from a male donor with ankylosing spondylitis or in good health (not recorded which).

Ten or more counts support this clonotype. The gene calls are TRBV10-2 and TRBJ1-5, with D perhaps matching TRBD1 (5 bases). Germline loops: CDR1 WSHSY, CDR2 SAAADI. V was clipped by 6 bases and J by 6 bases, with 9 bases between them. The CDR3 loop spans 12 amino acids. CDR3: CASRQGGQPQHF. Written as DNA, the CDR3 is TGCGCCAGCAGGCAGGGAGGTCAGCCCCAGCATTTT.

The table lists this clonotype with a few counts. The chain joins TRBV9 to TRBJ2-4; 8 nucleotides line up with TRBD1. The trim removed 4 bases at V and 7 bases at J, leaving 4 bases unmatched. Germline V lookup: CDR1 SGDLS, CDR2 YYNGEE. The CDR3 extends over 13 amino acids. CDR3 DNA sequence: TGTGCCAGCAGCAGGACAGGGTCTAACATTCAGTACTTC. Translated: CASSRTGSNIQYF.

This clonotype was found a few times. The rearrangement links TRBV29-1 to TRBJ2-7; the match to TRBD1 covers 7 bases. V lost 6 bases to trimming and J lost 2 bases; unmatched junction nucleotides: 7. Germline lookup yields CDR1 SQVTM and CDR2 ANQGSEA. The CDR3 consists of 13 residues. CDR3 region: CSVRDSGTYEQYF. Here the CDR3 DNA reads TGCAGCGTCCGGGACAGTGGAACCTACGAGCAGTACTTC.

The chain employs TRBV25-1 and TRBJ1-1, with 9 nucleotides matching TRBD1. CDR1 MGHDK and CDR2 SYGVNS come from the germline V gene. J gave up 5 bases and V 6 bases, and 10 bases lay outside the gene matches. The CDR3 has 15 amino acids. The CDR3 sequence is CASRDTGGAETEAFF. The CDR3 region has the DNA TGTGCCAGCAGAGACACAGGGGGCGCGGAGACTGAAGCTTTCTTT.

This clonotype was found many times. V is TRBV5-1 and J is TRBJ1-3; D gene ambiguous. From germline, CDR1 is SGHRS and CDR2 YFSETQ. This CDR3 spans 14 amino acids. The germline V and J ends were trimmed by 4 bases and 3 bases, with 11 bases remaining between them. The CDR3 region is CASSPADGGNTIYF. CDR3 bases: TGCGCCAGCAGCCCGGCGGACGGTGGAAACACCATATATTTT.

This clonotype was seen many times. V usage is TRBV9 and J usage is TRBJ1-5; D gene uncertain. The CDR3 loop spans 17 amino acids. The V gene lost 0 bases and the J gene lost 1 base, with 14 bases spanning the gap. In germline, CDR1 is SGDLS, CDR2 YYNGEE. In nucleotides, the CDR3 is TGTGCCAGCAGCGTAGGTCTGTCGGCCTCAAGCAATCAGCCCCAGCATTTT. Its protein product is CASSVGLSASSNQPQHF.

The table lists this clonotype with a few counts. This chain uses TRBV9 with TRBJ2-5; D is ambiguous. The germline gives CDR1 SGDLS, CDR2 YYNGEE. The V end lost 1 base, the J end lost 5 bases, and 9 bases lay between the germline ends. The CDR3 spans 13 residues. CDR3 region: CASSVSVRETQYF. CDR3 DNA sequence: TGTGCCAGCAGCGTATCGGTACGCGAGACCCAGTACTTC.

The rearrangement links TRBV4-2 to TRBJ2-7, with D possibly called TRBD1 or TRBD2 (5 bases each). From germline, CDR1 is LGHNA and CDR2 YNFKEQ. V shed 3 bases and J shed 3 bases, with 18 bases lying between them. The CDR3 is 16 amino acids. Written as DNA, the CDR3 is TGTGCCAGCAGCCAGGGGCCGGGACCGACGAGCTACGAGCAGTACTTC. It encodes CASSQGPGPTSYEQYF.

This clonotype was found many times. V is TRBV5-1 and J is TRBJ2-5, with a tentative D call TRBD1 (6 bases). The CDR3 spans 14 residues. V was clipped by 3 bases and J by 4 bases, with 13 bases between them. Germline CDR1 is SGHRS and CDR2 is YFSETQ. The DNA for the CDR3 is TGCGCCAGCAGCTCCGGACAGACGGTAGAGACCCAGTACTTC. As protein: CASSSGQTVETQYF.

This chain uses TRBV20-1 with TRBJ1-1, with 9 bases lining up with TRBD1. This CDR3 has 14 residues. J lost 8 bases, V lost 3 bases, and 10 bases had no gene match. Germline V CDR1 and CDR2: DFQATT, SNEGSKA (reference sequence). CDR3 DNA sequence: TGCAGTGCTAGCCTGGGACAGGGAGGTTCGGAAGCTTTCTTT. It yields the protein CSASLGQGGSEAFF.

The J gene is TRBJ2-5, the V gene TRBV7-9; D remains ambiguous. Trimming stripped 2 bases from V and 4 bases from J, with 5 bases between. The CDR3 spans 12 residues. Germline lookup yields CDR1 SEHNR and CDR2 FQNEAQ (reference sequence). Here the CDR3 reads CASSLWAETQYF. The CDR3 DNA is TGTGCCAGCAGCTTATGGGCAGAGACCCAGTACTTC.

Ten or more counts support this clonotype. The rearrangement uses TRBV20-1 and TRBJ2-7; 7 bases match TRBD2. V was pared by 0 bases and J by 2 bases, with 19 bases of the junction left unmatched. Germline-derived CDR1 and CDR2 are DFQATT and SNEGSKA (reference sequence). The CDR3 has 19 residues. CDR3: CSARDREIRAGEQTYEQYF. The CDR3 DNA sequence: TGCAGTGCTAGAGATCGAGAGATACGGGCGGGAGAGCAGACCTACGAGCAGTACTTC.

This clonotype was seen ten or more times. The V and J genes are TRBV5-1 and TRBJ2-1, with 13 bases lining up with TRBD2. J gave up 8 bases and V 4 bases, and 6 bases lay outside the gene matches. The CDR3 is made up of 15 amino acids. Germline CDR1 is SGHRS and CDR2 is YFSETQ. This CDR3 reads CASSPGLAGAYEQFF. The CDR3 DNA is TGCGCCAGCAGCCCAGGACTAGCGGGAGCGTATGAGCAGTTCTTC.